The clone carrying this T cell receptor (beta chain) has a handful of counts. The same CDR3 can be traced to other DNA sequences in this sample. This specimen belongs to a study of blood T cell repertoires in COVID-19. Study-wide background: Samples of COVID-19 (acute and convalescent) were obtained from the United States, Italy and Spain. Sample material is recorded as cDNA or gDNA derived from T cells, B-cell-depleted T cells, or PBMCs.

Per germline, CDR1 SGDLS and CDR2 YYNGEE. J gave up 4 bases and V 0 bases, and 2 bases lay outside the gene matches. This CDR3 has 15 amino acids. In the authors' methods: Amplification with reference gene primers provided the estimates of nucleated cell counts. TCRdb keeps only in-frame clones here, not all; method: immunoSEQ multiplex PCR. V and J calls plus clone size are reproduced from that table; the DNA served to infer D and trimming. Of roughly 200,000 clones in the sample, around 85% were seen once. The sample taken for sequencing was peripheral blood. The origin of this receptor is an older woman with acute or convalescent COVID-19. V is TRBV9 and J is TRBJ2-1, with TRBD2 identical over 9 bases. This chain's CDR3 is CASSVGSGGYNEQFF. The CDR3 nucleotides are TGTGCCAGCAGCGTAGGTAGCGGGGGATACAATGAGCAGTTCTTC.